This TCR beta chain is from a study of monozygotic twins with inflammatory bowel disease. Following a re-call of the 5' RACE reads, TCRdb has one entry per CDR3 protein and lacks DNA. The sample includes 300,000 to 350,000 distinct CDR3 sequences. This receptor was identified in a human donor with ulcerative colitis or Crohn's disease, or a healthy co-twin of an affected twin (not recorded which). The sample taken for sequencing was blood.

CDR3 amino acids: CASSQDSGAYNEQFF. The V gene is TRBV5-1, the J gene TRBJ2-1; TCRdb reports TRBD2, a call that lacks DNA to check it against. CDR1 SGHRS and CDR2 YFSETQ come from the germline V gene. CDR3 length equals 15 residues.